These T cell receptor beta chains were read from a single sample in a study of T cell clonotyping in hematopoietic cell transplantation. Assay used: immunoSEQ multiplex PCR; TCRdb lists only in-frame clones, some missing. In the table there are more than 65,000 clones, 94% of which are singletons. Sample: peripheral blood mononuclear cells. Source of these receptors: a man aged 50-59 years in good health. Some clones in this sample may be carry-over from other donors' samples. The CDR3 runs from the conserved cysteine through the conserved F or W.

TRBV4-1	TRBJ2-7	CASSQDGDSLAHEQYF
TRBV4-1	TRBJ2-2	CASSHQGADTGELFF
TRBV6-5	TRBJ2-7	CASSPGQGSSYEQYF
TRBV28	TRBJ2-7	CASSLDTRTYEQYF
TRBV6-5	TRBJ2-1	CASSYSGQGVYEQFF
TRBV5-1	TRBJ2-3	CASSSGTSGTDTQYF
TRBV28	TRBJ1-2	CASSFGYSGYGYTF
TRBV5-6	TRBJ1-2	CASSLAGGRVGYTF
TRBV2	TRBJ1-5	CASREAGTGGRQPQHF
TRBV6-5	TRBJ2-7	CASTSGTWDEQYF
TRBV9	TRBJ2-5	CASSVGGDETQYF
TRBV2	TRBJ1-2	CASSAGTGNYGYTF
TRBV7-8	TRBJ2-3	CASSSGDGRRADTQYF
TRBV30	NA	CASEASGGQPQYF
TRBV11-3	TRBJ2-2	CASSLRGRVDGELFF
TRBV7-9	TRBJ2-1	CASSLGAENEQFF
TRBV6-6	TRBJ2-1	CASSYSTFPEQFF
TRBV5-4	TRBJ1-6	CASSDQGKASPLHF
TRBV6-6	TRBJ1-5	CASRGTGGIQPQHF
TRBV20-1	TRBJ2-2	CSASGTRELFF
TRBV5-1	TRBJ1-1	CASSLAMLSTEAFF
TRBV14	TRBJ1-2	CASSQGPGQAATNYGYTF
TRBV4-1	TRBJ2-7	CASSQEGAYEQYF
TRBV4-1	TRBJ1-5	CASSQDSGDAQPQHF
TRBV10-2	TRBJ2-3	CASSSQRTRDGLDTQYF
TRBV5-4	TRBJ2-7	CASSQLGYGETFYEQYF
TRBV27	TRBJ2-1	CASSPGTTNNEQFF
TRBV7-2	TRBJ1-2	CASSLGEEISYGYTF
TRBV11-2	TRBJ1-1	CASSRSRNTEAFF
TRBV5-1	TRBJ1-2	CASSQGQNYGYTF
TRBV29-1	TRBJ1-1	CSVEGRDKRNTEAFF
TRBV7-6	TRBJ2-3	CASSLASGLASTDTQYF
TRBV4-3	TRBJ2-3	CASSQDHSDTQYF
TRBV1	TRBJ2-7	CTSSQGGTDYEQYF
TRBV7-2	TRBJ1-5	CASSVSGGSQPQHF
TRBV2	TRBJ1-4	CASRLNEKLFF
TRBV30	TRBJ2-1	CAWDTLAGPYNEQFF
TRBV29-1	TRBJ2-7	CSVASLGSYEQYF
TRBV7-3	TRBJ2-3	CASSSTLLGRGTDTQYF
TRBV20-1	TRBJ1-2	CSATRQNGYTF
TRBV7-2	TRBJ2-7	CASSLVEGGAGEQYF
TRBV2	TRBJ2-6	CASPRVGIALGANVLTF
TRBV27	TRBJ1-5	CASSFAGPVASNQPQHF
TRBV4-2	TRBJ2-5	CASSPSPGVQETQYF
TRBV27	TRBJ2-1	CASSSRQASEQFF
TRBV9	TRBJ2-7	CASSVGWTPFEQYF
TRBV5-1	TRBJ1-5	CASSLERTAGAVPQHF
TRBV5-1	TRBJ1-1	CASSLASAGVGTEAFF
TRBV11-2	TRBJ1-4	CASSRTVNDQLFF
TRBV4-3	TRBJ2-7	CASSQDTAGVEQYF
TRBV6-5	TRBJ1-2	CASSYSIGGGYGYTF
TRBV11-2	TRBJ2-2	CASSLRSITGELFF
TRBV30	TRBJ2-3	CAWTEGPPLAQSSTDTQYF
TRBV30	TRBJ2-3	CAWDLGQGGTDTQYF
TRBV5-4	TRBJ1-2	CASSIGQGASRGYTF
TRBV5-1	TRBJ1-1	CASTAVGSTEAFF
TRBV5-1	TRBJ2-7	CASSSTGDRSEQYF